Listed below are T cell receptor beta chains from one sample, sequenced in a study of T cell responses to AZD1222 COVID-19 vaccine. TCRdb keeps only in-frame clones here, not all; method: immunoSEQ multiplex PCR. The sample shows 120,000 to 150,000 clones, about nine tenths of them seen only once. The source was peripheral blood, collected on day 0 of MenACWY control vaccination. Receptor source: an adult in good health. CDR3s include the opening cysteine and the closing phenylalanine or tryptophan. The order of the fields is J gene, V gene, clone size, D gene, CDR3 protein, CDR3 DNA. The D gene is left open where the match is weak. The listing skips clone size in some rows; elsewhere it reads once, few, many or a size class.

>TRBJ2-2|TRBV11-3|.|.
CASSPEGTGELFF
TGTGCCAGCAGCCCAGAGGGTACCGGGGAGCTGTTTTTT
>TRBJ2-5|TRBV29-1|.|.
CSVDGGGTETQYF
TGCAGCGTTGATGGGGGTGGTACGGAGACCCAGTACTTC
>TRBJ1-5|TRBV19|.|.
CASSIDRGVGDSNQPQHF
TGTGCCAGTAGTATAGATAGAGGGGTAGGGGATAGCAATCAGCCCCAGCATTTT
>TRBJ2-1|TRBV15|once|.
CATSRDLGRVWNEQFF
TGTGCCACCAGCAGAGATCTTGGCAGGGTGTGGAATGAGCAGTTCTTC
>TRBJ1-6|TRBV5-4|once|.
CASSLAEQPTPLHF
TGTGCCAGCAGCTTGGCCGAACAGCCGACACCCCTCCACTTT
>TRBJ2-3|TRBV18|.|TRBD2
CASSPLAGGTDTQYF
TGTGCCAGCTCACCACTAGCGGGGGGCACAGATACGCAGTATTTT
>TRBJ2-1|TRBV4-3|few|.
CASSQLGRNNEQFF
TGCGCCAGCAGCCAATTGGGGCGGAACAATGAGCAGTTCTTC
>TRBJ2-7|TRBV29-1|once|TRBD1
CSAGQGVEQYF
TGCAGTGCCGGACAGGGGGTCGAGCAGTACTTC
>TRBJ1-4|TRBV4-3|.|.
CASSVKAGLNEKLFF
TGCGCCAGCAGCGTAAAGGCAGGGCTAAATGAAAAACTGTTTTTT
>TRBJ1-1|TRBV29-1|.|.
CSVGARGEAFF
TGCAGCGTAGGGGCGCGAGGTGAAGCTTTCTTT
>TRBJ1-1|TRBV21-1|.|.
CASSKEGTGHPLNTEAFF
TGTGCCAGCAGCAAAGAGGGGACAGGCCACCCTCTGAACACTGAAGCTTTCTTT
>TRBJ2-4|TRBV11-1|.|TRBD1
CASSSAGGASKNIQYF
TGTGCCAGCAGCTCCGCAGGGGGCGCTTCCAAAAACATTCAGTACTTC
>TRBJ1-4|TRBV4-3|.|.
CASSQAGVREYEKLFF
TGCGCCAGCAGCCAAGCGGGGGTCAGGGAATACGAAAAACTGTTTTTT
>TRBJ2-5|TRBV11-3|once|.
CATSSGGAYQETQYF
TGTGCCACCTCAAGTGGCGGAGCCTACCAAGAGACCCAGTACTTC
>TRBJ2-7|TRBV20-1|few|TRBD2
CSASQARTSGIISYEQYF
TGCAGTGCTAGTCAGGCACGGACTAGCGGGATTATATCCTACGAGCAGTACTTC
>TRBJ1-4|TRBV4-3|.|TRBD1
CASTGQLATNEKLFF
TGCGCCAGTACGGGACAGCTTGCAACTAATGAAAAACTGTTTTTT
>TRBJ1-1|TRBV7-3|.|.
CASSPRQNTEAFF
TGTGCCAGCAGCCCTCGACAGAACACTGAAGCTTTCTTT
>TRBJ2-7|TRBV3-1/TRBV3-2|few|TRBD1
CASSQYRGLFEQYF
TGTGCCAGCAGCCAATATAGGGGGCTATTCGAGCAGTACTTC
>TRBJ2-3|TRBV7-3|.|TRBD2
CASSPGNSGSGDTQYF
TGTGCCAGCAGCCCTGGTAATAGCGGGAGTGGAGATACGCAGTATTTT
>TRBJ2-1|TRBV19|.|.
CASSIPRGSYNEQFF
TGTGCCAGTAGTATACCGCGGGGTTCCTACAATGAGCAGTTCTTC
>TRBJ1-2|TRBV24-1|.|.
CATSVRGFDYGYTF
TGTGCCACCAGTGTTCGGGGGTTCGACTATGGCTACACCTTC
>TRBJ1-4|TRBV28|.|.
CASLGRLLGEKLFF
TGTGCCAGTTTGGGGCGGCTTTTGGGTGAAAAACTGTTTTTT
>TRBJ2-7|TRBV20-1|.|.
CSASLGLEQYF
TGCAGTGCTTCGCTAGGATTGGAGCAGTACTTC
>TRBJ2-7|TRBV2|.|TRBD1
CASSEFGFGQGEYEQYF
TGTGCCAGCAGTGAATTTGGGTTCGGACAGGGGGAGTACGAGCAGTACTTC
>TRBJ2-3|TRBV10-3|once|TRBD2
CAIRTSGEGDTQYF
TGTGCCATCAGGACTAGCGGGGAAGGGGATACGCAGTATTTT
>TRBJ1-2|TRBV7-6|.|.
CASSLRDQGNYGYTF
TGTGCCAGCAGCTTACGGGATCAGGGAAACTATGGCTACACCTTC
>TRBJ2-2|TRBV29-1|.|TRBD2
CSASGTSGSSGELFF
TGCAGCGCTTCTGGGACTAGCGGGAGTAGCGGGGAGCTGTTTTTT
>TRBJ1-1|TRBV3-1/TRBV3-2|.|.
CASSFRSGEAFF
TGTGCCAGCAGCTTCCGTTCGGGTGAAGCTTTCTTT
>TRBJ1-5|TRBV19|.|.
CASSRDSGNQPQHF
TGTGCCAGTAGCCGGGATTCGGGCAATCAGCCCCAGCATTTT
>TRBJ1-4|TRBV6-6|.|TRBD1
CASSSDRVNEKLFF
TGTGCCAGCAGTTCCGACAGGGTAAATGAAAAACTGTTTTTT
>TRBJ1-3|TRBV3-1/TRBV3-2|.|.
CASSQDRYFSGNTIYF
TGTGCCAGCAGCCAAGATCGATATTTCTCTGGAAACACCATATATTTT
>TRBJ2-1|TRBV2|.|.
CALDGRGLFF
TGTGCCCTGGATGGGCGGGGGCTGTTCTTC
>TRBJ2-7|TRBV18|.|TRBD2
CASSPPLTSGSEQYF
TGTGCCAGCTCACCACCCTTGACTAGCGGGAGTGAGCAGTACTTC
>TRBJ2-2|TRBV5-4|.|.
CASSLRNTGELFF
TGTGCCAGCAGCCTACGAAACACCGGGGAGCTGTTTTTT
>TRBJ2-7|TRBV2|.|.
CASSADSSSYEQYF
TGTGCCAGCAGTGCGGACTCCTCCTCCTACGAGCAGTACTTC
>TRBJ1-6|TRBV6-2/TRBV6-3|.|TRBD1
CASSSTGRMNNSPLHF
TGTGCCAGCAGTTCGACAGGGCGCATGAATAATTCACCCCTCCACTTT
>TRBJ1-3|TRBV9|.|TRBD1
CASSPKPGTGKDHTIYF
TGTGCCAGCAGCCCCAAGCCTGGGACAGGGAAGGACCACACCATATATTTT
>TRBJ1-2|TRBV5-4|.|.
CASSLAREGNYGYTF
TGTGCCAGCAGCTTGGCCAGGGAGGGAAACTATGGCTACACCTTC
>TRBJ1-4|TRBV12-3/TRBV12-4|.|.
CASSFYEKLFF
TGTGCCAGCAGTTTTTATGAAAAACTGTTTTTT
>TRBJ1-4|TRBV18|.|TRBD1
CASSPQVRGQPNEKLFF
TGTGCCAGCTCACCCCAGGTGAGGGGGCAGCCTAATGAAAAACTGTTTTTT
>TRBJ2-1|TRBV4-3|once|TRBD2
CASSQGTSYVPTEQFF
TGCGCCAGCAGCCAAGGGACTAGCTACGTCCCCACAGAGCAGTTCTTC
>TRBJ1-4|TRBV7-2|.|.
CASSLGRASNEKLFF
TGTGCCAGCAGCTTAGGCAGGGCGTCTAATGAAAAACTGTTTTTT
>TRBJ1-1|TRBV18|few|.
CASSPSQLNTEAFF
TGTGCCAGCTCACCATCCCAACTGAACACTGAAGCTTTCTTT
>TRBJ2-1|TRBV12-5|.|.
CASGLIGSSYNEQFF
TGTGCTAGTGGTTTAATCGGTAGCTCCTACAATGAGCAGTTCTTC
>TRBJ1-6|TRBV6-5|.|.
CASSLDRDYNSPLHF
TGTGCCAGCAGTCTGGACCGCGATTATAATTCACCCCTCCACTTT